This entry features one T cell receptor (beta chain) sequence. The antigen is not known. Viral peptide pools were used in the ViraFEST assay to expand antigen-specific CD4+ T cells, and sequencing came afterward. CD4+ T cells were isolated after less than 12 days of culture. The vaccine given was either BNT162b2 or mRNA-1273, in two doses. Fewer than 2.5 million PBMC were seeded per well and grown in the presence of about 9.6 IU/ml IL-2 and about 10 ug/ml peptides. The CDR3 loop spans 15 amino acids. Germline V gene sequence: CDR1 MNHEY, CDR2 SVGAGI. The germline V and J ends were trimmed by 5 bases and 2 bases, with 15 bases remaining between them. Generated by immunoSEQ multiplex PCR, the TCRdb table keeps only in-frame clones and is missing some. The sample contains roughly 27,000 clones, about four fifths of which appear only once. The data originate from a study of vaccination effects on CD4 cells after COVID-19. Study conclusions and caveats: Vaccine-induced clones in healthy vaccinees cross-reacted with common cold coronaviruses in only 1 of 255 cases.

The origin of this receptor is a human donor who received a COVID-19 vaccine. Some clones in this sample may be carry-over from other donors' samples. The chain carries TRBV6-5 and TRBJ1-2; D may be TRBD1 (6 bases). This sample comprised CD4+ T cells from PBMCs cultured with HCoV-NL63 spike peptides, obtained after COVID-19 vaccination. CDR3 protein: CASSPRRQANYGYTF. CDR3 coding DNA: TGTGCCAGCAGTCCGAGGCGACAGGCGAACTATGGCTACACCTTC.